This T cell receptor beta chain was identified in a study of T cells in Graves' hyperthyroidism and ophthalmopathy. Overall study results and limits: Appearing also in blood were most of the thyroid clonotypes expanded above 0.001.

This clonotype turned up a few times. Its specificity is unknown. Authors of the study amplified TCR beta CDR3 regions from RNA transcripts. In the first-round RT-PCR of the TCR CDR3, the HTBI primer set was used. Each CDR3 protein gets one entry after TCRdb re-called the multiplex PCR reads with MiXCR. The data show roughly 570,000 distinct CDR3 sequences, approximately 44% seen once. Stability of Graves' hyperthyroidism was defined as absent ophthalmopathy progression within 18 months. The CDR3 contains 15 residues. Per the germline V gene, CDR1 is SGHAT and CDR2 is FQNNGV. V shed 5 bases and J shed 4 bases, with 15 bases lying between them.

The chain combines TRBV11-2 with TRBJ2-1, with D possibly called TRBD1 or TRBD2 (5 bases each). Sequencing was performed on peripheral blood or thyroid tissue (not recorded which). This clonotype was sampled from a woman aged 18-29 years with Graves' hyperthyroidism. The CDR3 here is CASSPGTTEYNEQFF. CDR3 sequence (DNA): TGTGCCAGCAGCCCCGGGACCACCGAGTACAATGAGCAGTTCTTC.